The clone carrying this T cell receptor (beta chain) turned up a few times. Antigen unknown. CDR3 size: 13 residues. Deletions cut 4 bases from V and 3 bases from J, with 7 bases between. CDR1 SGHTA and CDR2 FQGNSA come from the germline V gene. Donors, without exception, were Caucasian adults residing in Nashville, Tennessee. These data come from a study of shared clonotypes between healthy human individuals. General study results and limits: With few donors, the genetic and exposure-history diversity represented was limited.

The test was conducted at deep level. Sequencing on ten immunoSEQ deep assay plates was performed for unsorted PBMC DNA. Sequencing was performed with immunoSEQ multiplex PCR; in TCRdb, only in-frame clones are kept and a portion is missing. The top ten hold around 13% of the sample, which has fewer than 600,000 clones, 79% seen once. The TCR comes from a woman aged 40-49 years in good health. Some clones in this sample may be carry-over from other donors' samples. The genes are TRBV7-2 and TRBJ1-3; no reliable D call. The sample consisted of PBMCs. CDR3 sequence (DNA): TGTGCCAGCAGCTGGAACAGTGGAAACACCATATATTTT. This gives the protein CASSWNSGNTIYF. The complete variable domain, with remaining parts taken from reference TRBV7-2 and TRBJ1-3, reads GAGVSQSPSNKVTEKGKDVELRCDPISGHTALYWYRQSLGQGLEFLIYFQGNSAPDKSGLPSDRFSAERTGGSVSTLTIQRTQQEDSAVYLCASSWNSGNTIYFGEGSWLTVV.